The rows below give T cell receptor beta chains drawn from one sample of a study of blood T cells in healthy people across ages. TCRdb used MiXCR to reprocess the 5' RACE reads, holding one entry per CDR3 protein. The sample includes about 1 million distinct CDR3 sequences, 20% to 25% of them seen just once. The same sample was also studied in work on T cells of mothers and their children.

The sample consisted of blood. Source of these receptors: a girl aged 2 to 10 in good health. Each CDR3 is given without its conserved first and last residue. A D gene is named only where the DNA matches it firmly.

D gene	V gene	J gene	CDR3 protein
.	TRBV5-1	TRBJ2-3	ASSRGTNAEGDTQY
.	TRBV29-1	TRBJ2-7	SVWDTLTVQY
.	TRBV15	TRBJ2-7	TTSRPTKGLRSYEQY
.	TRBV3-1	TRBJ2-7	ASSLRGPINSYEQY
.	TRBV29-1	TRBJ2-7	SVVSDYEQY
TRBD2	TRBV5-6	TRBJ2-1	ASSLGTRLYNEQF
TRBD2	TRBV7-3	TRBJ2-3	ASSLSLAGAPTDTQY
.	TRBV29-1	TRBJ2-1	SGVGGPLYNEQF
.	TRBV28	TRBJ2-1	ASNKRGAGDNEQF
TRBD2	TRBV20-1	TRBJ2-3	SARDGLAGAQPSTDTQY
.	TRBV7-8	TRBJ1-4	ASSPLWGPNEKLF
TRBD1	TRBV28	TRBJ1-2	ASRTTGKLNGYT
.	TRBV6-1	.	ASSNGARGMDEQF
.	TRBV29-1	TRBJ1-5	SVGTGLGNQPQH
.	TRBV13	TRBJ1-4	ASSSIKETTNEKLF
TRBD2	TRBV27	TRBJ2-1	ASSSDLAGVRNEQF
.	TRBV7-9	TRBJ2-7	ASSTLDRGLYEQY
.	TRBV20-1	TRBJ1-2	SARDGANSGYGYT
.	TRBV12-3/TRBV12-4	TRBJ2-5	ASSFAGHEDQETQY
.	TRBV7-9	TRBJ2-7	ASSAASIPYEQY
TRBD1	TRBV6-5	TRBJ1-2	ASSYDRVGDGYT
.	TRBV5-1	TRBJ2-3	ASSPVQRSTDTQY
TRBD2	TRBV7-2	TRBJ2-7	ASSLGLEFPYEQY
.	TRBV7-2	TRBJ2-3	AGSSRAAHIDTQY
.	TRBV5-1	TRBJ2-1	ASSLDGTSYNEQF
TRBD1	TRBV20-1	TRBJ2-7	SAKLETGGPYEQY
.	TRBV2	TRBJ1-5	ASSEEADRGDQPQH
.	TRBV6-2/TRBV6-3	TRBJ1-5	ASSYYMTAYSNQPQH
TRBD2	TRBV14	TRBJ2-5	ASSQDGGGLPQETQY
.	TRBV6-6	TRBJ2-5	ASSYYVLFSL
.	TRBV6-6	TRBJ2-3	ASTKGGSTDTQY
.	TRBV6-5	TRBJ1-1	ASQEGGGTEAF
.	TRBV6-6	TRBJ2-1	ASSYSGSLV
TRBD1	TRBV11-2	TRBJ1-2	ASSPRQGVGYT
.	TRBV7-8	TRBJ1-5	ASSFPGLQPQH
.	TRBV6-1	TRBJ1-6	ASSEGWEFGSPLH
.	TRBV21-1	.	ASSKEQARRKGEQF
.	TRBV7-2	.	ASSLVRAEKQF
.	TRBV27	TRBJ2-2	TSSRITGRPGELF
TRBD1	TRBV28	TRBJ1-2	ASSFLRTGRGYT
TRBD2	TRBV7-9	TRBJ2-5	ASSFQLAGAETQY
.	TRBV10-3	TRBJ1-4	AIAQESTNEKLF
TRBD1	TRBV11-2	TRBJ1-4	ASSPPGQDREKLF
TRBD1	TRBV7-9	TRBJ1-1	ASSSGQGVVMNTEAF
.	TRBV20-1	TRBJ2-5	SAHPGLLSEETQY
.	TRBV29-1	TRBJ2-4	SVGGRAQNIQY
TRBD1	TRBV5-5	TRBJ2-5	ASSLGDRLLETQY
.	TRBV7-6	TRBJ1-4	ASSFRGGTTNEKLF
.	TRBV7-2	TRBJ1-1	ASSSDQTGRAF
.	TRBV27	TRBJ2-4	ASSLLLSAKNIQY
.	TRBV4-1	TRBJ2-7	ASSPDQYEQY
.	TRBV4-3	TRBJ2-5	ASSQDSTQY
.	TRBV13	.	ASSLGRGGGNEQF
.	TRBV5-1	TRBJ1-1	ASSLELNTEAF
TRBD1	TRBV2	TRBJ1-2	ATLGQGADGYT
TRBD2	TRBV6-5	TRBJ2-1	ASSSWGLAGTSSSYNEQF
.	TRBV5-1	TRBJ2-4	ASSHPNGDVQY
TRBD1	TRBV24-1	TRBJ2-7	ATSPRTGVDEQY